The 9 T cell receptor beta chains listed next were all sequenced from one sample in a study of T cell repertoires in cytomegalovirus infection. One entry per CDR3 protein, called by TCRdb with MiXCR from the reads. This sample has some 390,000 distinct CDR3 sequences, with 15% to 20% found just once. Sequencing was carried out using PBMCs. The receptor set was obtained from a human donor in good health (CMV status not recorded). Some clones in this sample may be carry-over from other donors' samples.

Many counts were recorded for this clonotype. The CDR3 sequence is CASSQRLSQETQYF. For the CDR3, the DNA is TGTGCCAGCAGCCAACGACTTTCTCAAGAGACCCAGTACTTC. The chain links TRBV7-2 to TRBJ2-5; the D is unclear. CDR3 length equals 14 residues. Per the germline V gene, CDR1 is SGHTA and CDR2 is FQGNSA. Deletions cut 5 bases from V and 2 bases from J, with 12 bases between.

This clonotype was counted between two and nine times. The rearrangement joins TRBV7-6 to TRBJ2-3; 9 bases map to TRBD2. CDR3 size: 16 residues. The junction had 5 bases not matched to a gene; V was cut back by 2 bases and J by 2 bases. Per germline, CDR1 SGHVS and CDR2 FNYEAQ. CDR3 sequence: CASSLTTSGYTDTQYF. DNA for the CDR3: TGTGCCAGCAGCTTAACTACTAGCGGGTACACAGATACGCAGTATTTT.

This clonotype was counted only a few times. The DNA of the CDR3 is TGTGCCAGCAGCTCGGGGGGACCAAACCCTCTCATCAATGAGCAGTTCTTC. Amino acid sequence: CASSSGGPNPLINEQFF. V and J are TRBV5-4 and TRBJ2-1; 7 bases agree with TRBD2. V gave up 3 bases and J gave up 6 bases; unmatched junction bases: 15. This CDR3 comprises 17 residues. Germline CDR1 and CDR2: SGHNT and YYREEE (reference sequence).

This chain links TRBV20-1 with TRBJ1-6; D gene uncertain. CDR1 and CDR2 from the germline V gene are DFQATT and SNEGSKA (reference sequence). V lost 3 bases and J lost 11, with 14 bases in between. The CDR3 contains 13 residues. The CDR3 loop is CSASELQAAPLHF. CDR3 DNA sequence: TGCAGTGCTAGCGAACTTCAGGCCGCACCCCTCCACTTT.

This sequence joins TRBV20-1 and TRBJ2-5; 10 bases agree with TRBD1. Germline V lookup: CDR1 DFQATT, CDR2 SNEGSKA (reference sequence). V lost 3 bases, J lost 4 bases, and 8 bases stayed unmatched. The CDR3 spans 15 residues. CDR3 residues: CSASLGTGAGETQYF. As DNA, the CDR3 is TGCAGTGCTAGCTTAGGGACAGGGGCGGGAGAGACCCAGTACTTC.

This clonotype was seen only a few times. The V call is TRBV20-1, the J call TRBJ2-7; 7 positions match TRBD1. This CDR3 is 13 amino acids long. The germline V gene encodes CDR1 DFQATT and CDR2 SNEGSKA (reference sequence). After removal of 7 bases from V and 4 bases from J, the junction contained 10 bases not matched to a gene. CDR3 protein: CSGADRASYEQYF. Here the CDR3 DNA reads TGCAGTGGGGCCGACAGGGCTTCGTACGAGCAGTACTTC.

This clonotype was counted ten times or more. The chain carries TRBV15 and TRBJ1-4, with D possibly being TRBD1 (6 bases). The CDR3 has 14 residues. V was clipped by 3 bases and J by 10 bases, with 15 bases between them. The germline V gene encodes CDR1 LNHNV and CDR2 YYDKDF (reference sequence). CDR3 in DNA: TGTGCCACCAGCAGGGACCGGACAGTTCGAAAACTGTTTTTT. It encodes CATSRDRTVRKLFF.

This chain uses TRBV4-3 with TRBJ1-1; D uncertain. The V and J ends lost 0 bases and 10 bases respectively, with 12 bases between them. Germline V lookup: CDR1 LGHNA, CDR2 YSLEER. The CDR3 has 13 residues. CDR3 loop: CASSQDQGLGAFF. CDR3 sequence (DNA): TGCGCCAGCAGCCAAGATCAAGGCTTGGGAGCTTTCTTT.

This clonotype showed up just a few times. CDR3 residues: CASRHHPHEQFF. The CDR3, as DNA: TGTGCCAGCAGGCACCACCCCCATGAGCAGTTCTTC. The V and J genes are TRBV7-9 and TRBJ2-1; D remains ambiguous. Trimming took off 6 bases at V and 8 bases at J, with 11 bases between the two ends. CDR3 length equals 12 residues. Germline values: CDR1 SEHNR, CDR2 FQNEAQ (reference sequence). Full variable domain (remainder filled in from reference TRBV7-9 and TRBJ2-1): DTGVSQNPRHKITKRGQNVTFRCDPISEHNRLYWYRQTLGQGPEFLTYFQNEAQLEKSRLLSDRFSAERPKGSFSTLEIQRTEQGDSAMYLCASRHHPHEQFFGPGTRLTVL.